This entry lists 29 T cell receptor beta chains sequenced from one sample in a study of CD8+ T cells in alopecia areata. RNA extraction was followed by reverse transcription into cDNA, which acted as the sequencing template. TCRdb keeps only in-frame clones here, not all; method: immunoSEQ multiplex PCR. The data contain 150,000 or so clones, 45% to 60% of them singletons. Sequenced sample: CD4+ T cells sorted from blood. The receptors shown here come from a human donor in good health.

The chain employs TRBV18 and TRBJ2-1; possibly TRBD2 for D (5 bases). Per germline, CDR1 KGHSH and CDR2 LQKENI. V was cut by 8 bases and J by 5 bases, with 13 bases left in between. The CDR3 contains 13 residues. CDR3 bases: TGTGCCAGCACCTCGACCGGGAACAATGAGCAGTTCTTC. This codes for CASTSTGNNEQFF.

The sample holds a few counts of this clone. V gene TRBV4-1 combines with J gene TRBJ2-3, with TRBD1 as a possible D gene (5 bases). Germline values: CDR1 MGHRA, CDR2 YSYEKL. The CDR3 loop spans 16 amino acids. The ends were cut back, 2 bases at V and 3 bases at J, with 15 bases in the middle. This CDR3 reads CASSQPARTQTDTQYF. CDR3 DNA sequence: TGCGCCAGCAGCCAACCTGCCCGGACACAGACAGATACGCAGTATTTT.

This clone was counted a few times. The chain links TRBV11-2 to TRBJ1-3, with D unresolved. CDR1 SGHAT and CDR2 FQNNGV come from the germline V gene. Trimming removed 5 bases from V and 5 bases from J, with 10 bases in between. CDR3 length: 13 amino acids. This CDR3 is CASSEQSRNTIYF. DNA for the CDR3: TGTGCCAGCAGCGAACAGAGCCGAAACACCATATATTTT.

This chain connects TRBV7-8 to TRBJ2-1; the D is unclear. Trimming took off 5 bases at V and 6 bases at J, with 8 bases between the two ends. CDR1 SGHVS and CDR2 FQNEAQ come from the germline V gene. CDR3 length equals 12 residues. The CDR3 loop is CASSPFRNEQFF. The DNA of the CDR3 is TGTGCCAGCAGCCCGTTCCGCAATGAGCAGTTCTTC.

The gene calls are TRBV28 and TRBJ1-1; a possible D gene is TRBD1 (5 bases). The CDR3 is made up of 14 amino acids. Germline CDR1 is MDHEN and CDR2 is SYDVKM. The germline V and J ends were trimmed by 4 bases and 0 bases, with 9 bases remaining between them. The CDR3 DNA follows: TGTGCCAGCAGTTCCGGACAATTGAACACTGAAGCTTTCTTT. The encoded protein is CASSSGQLNTEAFF. Full variable domain (remainder filled in from reference TRBV28 and TRBJ1-1): DVKVTQSSRYLVKRTGEKVFLECVQDMDHENMFWYRQDPGLGLRLIYFSYDVKMKEKGDIPEGYSVSREKKERFSLILESASTNQTSMYLCASSSGQLNTEAFFGQGTRLTVV.

The V and J genes are TRBV5-1 and TRBJ2-2; 10 nucleotides align to TRBD2. The CDR3 contains 16 residues. CDR1 and CDR2 (germline): SGHRS, YFSETQ. With V trimmed by 5 bases and J by 0 bases, 4 bases remained unmatched. The CDR3 DNA sequence: TGCGCCAGCAGTCGGACTAGCGGAGCGAACACCGGGGAGCTGTTTTTT. Its translation: CASSRTSGANTGELFF.

The chain is built from TRBV14 and TRBJ2-7, with D perhaps given as TRBD1 or TRBD2 (5 bases each). CDR3 size: 14 residues. Trimming removed 4 bases from V and 2 bases from J, with 12 bases in between. CDR1 SGHDN and CDR2 FVKESK come from the germline V gene. CDR3 in amino acids: CASSRRSGPYEQYF. CDR3 nucleotides: TGTGCCAGCAGCCGACGGTCGGGACCCTACGAGCAGTACTTC.

V and J are TRBV11-2 and TRBJ2-7; the match to TRBD1 covers 7 bases. Trimming took 4 bases from V and 12 from J; bases not matched to a gene: 15. This CDR3 spans 14 amino acids. The germline V gene encodes CDR1 SGHAT and CDR2 FQNNGV. Here the CDR3 reads CASSSSVTGAPGYF. As DNA, the CDR3 is TGTGCCAGCAGCTCGAGCGTAACAGGGGCACCGGGGTACTTC.

The J gene is TRBJ1-2, the V gene TRBV25-1, with 10 bases that match TRBD1. The J segment lost 2 bases and the V segment lost 6 bases, leaving 3 bases of the junction unmatched. The CDR3 covers 14 residues. The germline CDR1 and CDR2 sequences are MGHDK and SYGVNS. The CDR3 sequence: CASSPGQGNYGYTF. Written as DNA, the CDR3 is TGTGCCAGCAGCCCGGGACAGGGGAACTATGGCTACACCTTC.

This chain connects TRBV19 to TRBJ2-5, with 11 nucleotides matching TRBD1. The length of the CDR3 is 13 residues. Germline CDR1 reads LNHDA; CDR2 reads SQIVND (reference sequence). The trim removed 7 bases at V and 10 bases at J, leaving 8 bases unmatched. The DNA for the CDR3 is TGTGCCAGTAATCCCGGGACAGGGGGTGACCAGTACTTC. Protein sequence: CASNPGTGGDQYF.

V usage is TRBV11-3 and J usage is TRBJ2-3, with D uncertain. Trimming stripped 3 bases from V and 6 bases from J, with 16 bases between. CDR3 length equals 15 residues. Germline CDR1 SGHNT, CDR2 YENEEA. DNA for the CDR3: TGTGCCAGCAGCTTGGGCAGCTCAACATTGGATACGCAGTATTTT. Its protein product is CASSLGSSTLDTQYF.

The chain recombines TRBV15 with TRBJ2-3; no definite D call. V lost 2 bases and J lost 3, with 12 bases in between. Germline V gene data show CDR1 as LNHNV and CDR2 as YYDKDF (reference sequence). This CDR3 is 15 amino acids long. The CDR3 reads CATSRRDVRTDTQYF. The CDR3 DNA sequence: TGTGCCACCAGCAGAAGAGATGTGCGAACAGATACGCAGTATTTT.

The CDR3 DNA reads as TGCGCCAGCAGTCAGGGGGCTGGCTACACCTTC. It codes for CASSQGAGYTF. The chain has TRBV23-1 and TRBJ1-2; TRBD1 might be the D (6 bases). TRBV23-1 is marked as an open reading frame, function uncertain. This CDR3 contains 11 residues. Trimming took 3 bases from V and 7 from J, leaving 6 bases between them.

The chain is built from TRBV5-1 and TRBJ2-6; D possibly corresponds to TRBD2 (5 bases). The CDR3 is 17 residues long. Germline CDR1 and CDR2: SGHRS and YFSETQ. Trimming stripped 4 bases from V and 4 bases from J, with 18 bases between. The CDR3 region is CASSPLEAQRGANVLTF. The CDR3 DNA is TGCGCCAGCAGCCCCCTGGAGGCCCAAAGGGGGGCCAACGTCCTGACTTTC.

This clone was found a few times. This chain uses TRBV4-2 with TRBJ2-5; D possibly corresponds to TRBD1 (5 bases). Per the germline V gene, CDR1 is LGHNA and CDR2 is YNFKEQ. CDR3 length equals 17 residues. Trimming left V 0 bases short and J 4 bases short, with 18 bases between. CDR3 amino acids: CASSQDFMRQGGETQYF. CDR3 nucleotide sequence: TGTGCCAGCAGCCAAGACTTTATGCGCCAGGGTGGAGAGACCCAGTACTTC.

This clone was detected a few times. This chain links TRBV5-4 with TRBJ2-2, with D possibly being TRBD1 (6 bases). This CDR3 is built from 14 residues. The V end lost 4 bases, the J end lost 7 bases, and 14 bases lay between the germline ends. Germline V gene data show CDR1 as SGHNT and CDR2 as YYREEE (reference sequence). The DNA for the CDR3 is TGTGCCAGCAGCCGCATACAGGGCCACGGGGAGCTGTTTTTT. It codes for CASSRIQGHGELFF.

CDR3 sequence reads: CSVDTGRVEQFF. In DNA form, the CDR3 reads TGCAGCGTTGATACAGGGCGTGTTGAGCAGTTCTTC. The chain uses TRBV29-1 and TRBJ2-1; weak D call: TRBD1 (6 bases). Per germline, CDR1 SQVTM and CDR2 ANQGSEA. Trimming pared 3 bases from V and 9 bases from J, leaving 12 bases between. CDR3 length equals 12 residues.

The CDR3 here is CSGRTGSGNTEAFF. In DNA, the CDR3 is TGCAGCGGCAGAACAGGGTCGGGCAACACTGAAGCTTTCTTT. The genes are TRBV29-1 and TRBJ1-1, with D maybe TRBD1 (6 bases). The germline V and J ends were trimmed by 7 bases and 2 bases, with 17 bases remaining between them. The germline CDR1 and CDR2 sequences are SQVTM and ANQGSEA. The CDR3 sequence is 14 residues long.

This sequence joins TRBV5-1 and TRBJ2-3; no definite D call. Germline V gene lookup returns CDR1 SGHRS and CDR2 YFSETQ. The ends were cut back, 0 bases at V and 2 bases at J, with 7 bases in the middle. The CDR3 sequence is 14 residues long. In nucleotides, the CDR3 is TGCGCCAGCAGCTTGGGTCGGACCACAGATACGCAGTATTTT. It is translated as CASSLGRTTDTQYF. The full variable domain, in which reference TRBV5-1 and TRBJ2-3 provide the parts outside the CDR3, is KAGVTQTPRYLIKTRGQQVTLSCSPISGHRSVSWYQQTPGQGLQFLFEYFSETQRNKGNFPGRFSGRQFSNSRSEMNVSTLELGDSALYLCASSLGRTTDTQYFGPGTRLTVL.

The V gene is TRBV19, the J gene TRBJ2-1; 11 positions agree with TRBD2. Germline assignment: CDR1 LNHDA and CDR2 SQIVND (reference sequence). The CDR3 loop spans 17 amino acids. Trimming at V came to 6 bases and at J to 5 bases, leaving 12 bases not matched to a gene. CDR3 DNA sequence: TGTGCCAGTAGGGGCACACCAGGGACTAGCGGCGACAATGAGCAGTTCTTC. It codes for CASRGTPGTSGDNEQFF.

The sample holds a few counts of this clone. V is TRBV18 and J is TRBJ1-3; D is undetermined. The CDR3 loop spans 13 amino acids. Trimming shortened V by 5 bases and J by 0 bases, and 5 bases separated the two germline ends. Germline CDR1 and CDR2: KGHSH and LQKENI. The CDR3 spells CASSTGSGNTIYF. In nucleotides, the CDR3 is TGTGCCAGCTCAACGGGCTCTGGAAACACCATATATTTT.

The chain couples TRBV29-1 to TRBJ2-6; D ambiguous. CDR1 and CDR2 from the germline V gene are SQVTM and ANQGSEA. Between the trimmed V and J ends, which lost 3 bases and 4 bases, there was a span of 7 bases. The CDR3 is 13 amino acids. CDR3 DNA: TGCAGCGTTGACCTGGCGGGGGCCAACGTCCTGACTTTC. Its translation: CSVDLAGANVLTF. Combining the CDR3 with reference TRBV29-1 and TRBJ2-6 gives the whole variable domain SAVISQKPSRDICQRGTSLTIQCQVDSQVTMMFWYRQQPGQSLTLIATANQGSEATYESGFVIDKFPISRPNLTFSTLTVSNMSPEDSSIYLCSVDLAGANVLTFGAGSRLTVL.

J is TRBJ1-5 and V is TRBV25-1; possible D gene TRBD1, 5 bases. Trimming took 6 bases from V and 7 from J, leaving 13 bases between them. The V gene's germline CDR1 is MGHDK and CDR2 SYGVNS. The CDR3 runs to 13 residues. CDR3 bases: TGTGCCAGCAGCCCCGCGGGGCACCAGCCCCAGCATTTT. Amino acids: CASSPAGHQPQHF.

V and J are TRBV6-6 and TRBJ1-2; D is perhaps TRBD1 (6 bases). Deletions cut 2 bases from V and 4 bases from J, with 8 bases between. CDR1 is MNHNY and CDR2 is SVGAGI in the germline V gene (reference sequence). This CDR3 region has 13 residues. For the CDR3, the DNA is TGTGCCAGCAGTTACCCGGACAGCTATGGCTACACCTTC. Residues: CASSYPDSYGYTF.

V gene TRBV20-1 combines with J gene TRBJ2-5, with D tentatively TRBD1 (5 bases). Trimming took 6 bases from V and 3 from J, leaving 8 bases between them. This CDR3 spans 11 amino acids. Germline CDR1 reads DFQATT; CDR2 reads SNEGSKA (reference sequence). The CDR3 nucleotides are TGCAGTGCGGGCAGGGAAGAGACCCAGTACTTC. Amino acids: CSAGREETQYF.

The chain joins TRBV18 to TRBJ1-5; 9 positions match TRBD1. The V and J ends lost 5 bases and 5 bases, in that order; junction bases with no gene match: 4. This CDR3 is built from 14 residues. CDR1 and CDR2 (germline): KGHSH, LQKENI. CDR3 protein: CASSADRGDQPQHF. The CDR3 region has the DNA TGTGCCAGCTCAGCCGACAGGGGGGATCAGCCCCAGCATTTT.

The CDR3 here is CASSLFGGENTEAFF. In nucleotides, the CDR3 is TGCGCCAGCAGCCTCTTCGGCGGGGAAAACACTGAAGCTTTCTTT. The chain carries TRBV5-1 and TRBJ1-1; no clear D gene. The CDR3 is made up of 15 amino acids. Germline-derived CDR1 and CDR2 are SGHRS and YFSETQ. Trimming took off 4 bases at V and 2 bases at J, with 15 bases between the two ends.

This chain uses TRBV4-2 with TRBJ2-3; 12 nucleotides align to TRBD2. Unmatched junction bases numbered 2, after V lost 4 bases and J lost 3 bases. Germline V gene sequence: CDR1 LGHNA, CDR2 YNFKEQ. The CDR3 has 15 amino acids. CDR3 in amino acids: CASSPGTSGTDTQYF. The CDR3 DNA follows: TGTGCCAGCAGCCCCGGGACTAGCGGGACAGATACGCAGTATTTT.

This clone was seen a few times. The chain has TRBV18 and TRBJ1-1, with D unresolved. CDR3 size: 15 residues. Germline V lookup: CDR1 KGHSH, CDR2 LQKENI. V lost 6 bases and J 0 bases, leaving 14 bases between the germline ends. This CDR3 is CASSAILSMNTEAFF. The CDR3 coding sequence is TGTGCCAGCTCGGCGATCCTTTCCATGAACACTGAAGCTTTCTTT. The full variable domain, its missing parts supplied by reference TRBV18 and TRBJ1-1, is NAGVMQNPRHLVRRRGQEARLRCSPMKGHSHVYWYRQLPEEGLKFMVYLQKENIIDESGMPKERFSAEFPKEGPSILRIQQVVRGDSAAYFCASSAILSMNTEAFFGQGTRLTVV.